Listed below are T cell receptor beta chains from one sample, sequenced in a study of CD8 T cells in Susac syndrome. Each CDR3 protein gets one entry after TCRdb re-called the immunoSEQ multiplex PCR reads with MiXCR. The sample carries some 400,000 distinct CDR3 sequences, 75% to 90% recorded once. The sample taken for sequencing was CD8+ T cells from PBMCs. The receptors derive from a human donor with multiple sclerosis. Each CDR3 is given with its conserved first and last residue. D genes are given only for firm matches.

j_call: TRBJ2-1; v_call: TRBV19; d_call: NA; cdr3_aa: CASSLTDGGNEQFF
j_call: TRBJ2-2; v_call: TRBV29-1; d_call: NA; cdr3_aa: CSVYDRTGELFF
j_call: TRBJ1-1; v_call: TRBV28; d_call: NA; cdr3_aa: CASSPAGSNTEAFF
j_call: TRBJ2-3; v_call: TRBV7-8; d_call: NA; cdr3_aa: CASSLNGRASTDTQYF
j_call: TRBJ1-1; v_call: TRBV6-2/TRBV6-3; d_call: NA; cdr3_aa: CASSYNLGRMNTEAFF
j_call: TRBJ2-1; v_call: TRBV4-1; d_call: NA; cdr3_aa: CASSPIERNNEQFF
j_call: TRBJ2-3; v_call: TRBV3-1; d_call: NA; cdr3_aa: CASSLIPTETDTQYF
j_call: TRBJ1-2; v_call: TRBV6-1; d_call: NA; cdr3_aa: CASNPGGADYTF
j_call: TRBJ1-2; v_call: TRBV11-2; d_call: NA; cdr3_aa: CASSPVAAYGYTF
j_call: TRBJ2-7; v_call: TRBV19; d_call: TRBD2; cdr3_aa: CASSVTPTSAYEQYF
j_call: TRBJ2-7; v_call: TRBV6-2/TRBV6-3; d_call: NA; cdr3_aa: CASGYEQYF
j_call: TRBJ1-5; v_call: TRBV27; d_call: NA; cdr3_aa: CASSSGVPNQPQHF
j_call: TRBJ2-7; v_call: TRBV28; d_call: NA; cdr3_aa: CASSLWASPWEQYF
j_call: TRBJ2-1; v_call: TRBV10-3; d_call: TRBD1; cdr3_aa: CAIKFDRGYNEQFF
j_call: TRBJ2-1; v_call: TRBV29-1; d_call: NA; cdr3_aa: CSVLYNEQFF
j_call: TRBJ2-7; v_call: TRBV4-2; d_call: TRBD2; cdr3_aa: CASSLTTSGLSYEQYF
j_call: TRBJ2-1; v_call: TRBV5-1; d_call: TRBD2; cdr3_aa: CASSLRAGVNEQFF
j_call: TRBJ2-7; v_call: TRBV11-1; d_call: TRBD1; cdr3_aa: CASSSPGQGVYEQYF
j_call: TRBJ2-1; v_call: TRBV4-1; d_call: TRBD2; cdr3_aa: CASSQEGLAGDVYNEQFF
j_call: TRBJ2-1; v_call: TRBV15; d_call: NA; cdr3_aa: CATSRDHVESSYNEQFF
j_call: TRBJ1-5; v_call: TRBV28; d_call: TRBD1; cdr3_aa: CASSFRGLGNQPQHF
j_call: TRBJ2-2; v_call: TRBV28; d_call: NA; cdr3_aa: CATVPTDTGELFF
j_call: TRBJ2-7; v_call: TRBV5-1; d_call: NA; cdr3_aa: CASSGRPQNYEQYF
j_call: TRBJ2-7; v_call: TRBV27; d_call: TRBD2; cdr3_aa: CASTLSSSGGFYEQYF
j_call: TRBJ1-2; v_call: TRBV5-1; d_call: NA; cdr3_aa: CASSFHRVSRYGYTF
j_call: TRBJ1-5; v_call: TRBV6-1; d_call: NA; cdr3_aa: CASTGRRNQPQHF
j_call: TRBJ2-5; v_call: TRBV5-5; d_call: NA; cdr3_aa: CASILSGEAFPLSTQYF
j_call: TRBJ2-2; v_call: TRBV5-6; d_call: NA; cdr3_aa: CASSLSPNTGELFF
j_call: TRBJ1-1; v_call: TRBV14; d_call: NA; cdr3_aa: CASSQVSGTEAFF
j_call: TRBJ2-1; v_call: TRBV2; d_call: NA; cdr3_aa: CASSAAVSRFSMYNEQFF
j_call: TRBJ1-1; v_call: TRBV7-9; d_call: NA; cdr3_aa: CASSPGGGIGTEAFF
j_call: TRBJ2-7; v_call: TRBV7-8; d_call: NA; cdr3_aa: CASSLGPRVPYEQYF
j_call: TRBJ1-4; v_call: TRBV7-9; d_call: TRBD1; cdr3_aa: CASSSLTDRETTNEKLFF
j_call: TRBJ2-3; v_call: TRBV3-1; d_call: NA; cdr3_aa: CASSHSPGSADTQYF
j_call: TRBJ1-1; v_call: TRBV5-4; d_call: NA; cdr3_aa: CASSSWLWDTEAFF
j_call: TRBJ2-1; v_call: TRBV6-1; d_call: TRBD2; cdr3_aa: CASSLEAGVAYNEQFF
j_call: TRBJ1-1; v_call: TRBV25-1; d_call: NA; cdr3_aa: CASSEGEAFF
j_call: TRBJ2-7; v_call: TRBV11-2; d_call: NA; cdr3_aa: CASSSGALPSYEQYF
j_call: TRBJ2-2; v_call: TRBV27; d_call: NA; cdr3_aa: CASSPGTDGELFF
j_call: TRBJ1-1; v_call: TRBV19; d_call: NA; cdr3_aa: CASSIDRAGSTIPTNTEAFF